The present entry profiles one TCR beta chain with its context. Participants had their cohort set by participant-reported clinical history. These data are taken from a study of blood T cell repertoires in COVID-19. CDR1 is MGHRA and CDR2 is YSYEKL in the germline V gene. The CDR3 runs to 13 residues. Trimming shortened V by 4 bases and J by 5 bases, and 12 bases separated the two germline ends. The data were produced by immunoSEQ multiplex PCR, yet TCRdb's version contains in-frame clones alone and is incomplete. The sample holds 150,000 to 200,000 clones, 75% to 90% seen once. Material: PBMCs or T cells enriched from blood (not recorded which). The chain links TRBV4-1 to TRBJ2-7; perhaps TRBD2 as D (5 bases). The source of this sequence is a woman aged 55-69 years who had recovered from COVID-19. CDR3: CASSPGVYDEQYF. CDR3 nucleotides: TGCGCCAGCAGCCCCGGGGTTTACGACGAGCAGTACTTC.